This TCR beta chain emerged from a study of OX40 agonist ivuxolimab in advanced cancers. On the study more broadly: Ivuxolimab was administered intravenously to patients at 0.01 to 10 mg/kg every 2 weeks.

The CDR3 is made up of 19 amino acids. The V segment lost 0 bases and the J segment 6 bases; nucleotides outside the gene matches: 11. The V gene's germline CDR1 is MGHRA and CDR2 YSYEKL. Libraries were prepared by immunoSEQ multiplex PCR; TCRdb keeps only in-frame clonotypes and omits some of them. The sample lists 65,000 to 95,000 clones; about 85% were seen once. The source was CD4+ or CD8+ T cells sorted from blood, collected in a trial of the OX40 agonist ivuxolimab. V and J are TRBV4-1 and TRBJ2-2; TRBD2 matches at 12 bases. The receptor comes from an adult with an advanced solid tumor such as melanoma, head and neck, liver or kidney cancer. The CDR3, as DNA: TGCGCCAGCAGCCAAGATAGGACTAGCGGGACTCCCCGTGCCGGGGAGCTGTTTTTT. This encodes CASSQDRTSGTPRAGELFF.